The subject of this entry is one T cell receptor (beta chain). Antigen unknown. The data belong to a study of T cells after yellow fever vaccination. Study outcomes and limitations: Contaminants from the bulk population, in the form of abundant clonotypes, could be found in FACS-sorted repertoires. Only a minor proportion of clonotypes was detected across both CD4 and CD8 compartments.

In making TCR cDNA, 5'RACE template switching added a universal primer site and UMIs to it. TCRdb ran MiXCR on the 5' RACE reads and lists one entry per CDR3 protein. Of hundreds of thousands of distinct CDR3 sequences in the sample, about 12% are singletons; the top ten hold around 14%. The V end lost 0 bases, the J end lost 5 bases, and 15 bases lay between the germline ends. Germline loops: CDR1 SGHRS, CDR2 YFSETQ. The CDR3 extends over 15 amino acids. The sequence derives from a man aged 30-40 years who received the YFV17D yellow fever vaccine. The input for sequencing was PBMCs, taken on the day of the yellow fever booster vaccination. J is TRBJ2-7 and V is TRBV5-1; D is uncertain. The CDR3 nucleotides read TGCGCCAGCAGCTTGGCGGGCCAGGTGTACAACGAGCAGTACTTC. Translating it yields CASSLAGQVYNEQYF.